This T cell receptor beta chain was retrieved from a study of metastatic and nonmetastatic thyroid tumors. Study overall: Peripheral blood and tumor or nodule samples from malignant and benign thyroid patients were compared.

Study conclusions and caveats: Within blood and tumor, benign nodules reportedly had significantly lower TCR beta diversity than malignant thyroid tumors did.

This CDR3 is built from 16 residues. The germline CDR1 and CDR2 sequences are SGHAT and FQDESV (reference sequence). In this sample, this clone turned up many times. Its antigen is not identified. An end of the junction differs from the germline gene, which may be a read error. Other DNA sequences in this specimen translate into the identical CDR3. In the source study's methods: The study took CDR3 differences across clinicopathological groups and made a distant-metastasis classifier for papillary thyroid cancer from them. MiXCR re-clonotyped the PCR reads for TCRdb. The V and J calls were not made by the authors but by TCRdb's processing. Of around 30,000 clones in the sample, about 19% were seen once. No patient had received any treatment before thyroid surgery.

The sequence was collected from a female donor with papillary thyroid cancer or a benign thyroid nodule (not recorded which). Some clones in this sample may be carry-over from other donors' samples. The V call is TRBV11-1, the J call TRBJ1-5, with D maybe TRBD1 (6 bases). Sequencing was carried out using blood. CDR3 sequence reads: CASSPLEAGGNQPQHF. The CDR3 DNA reads TGTGCCAGCAGCCCCCTGGAGGCGGGGGGCAATCAGCCCCAGCACTTT.